This T cell receptor (beta chain) was sequenced during a study of early T cells in non-severe SARS-CoV-2 infection. Overall study findings and caveats: CD4 and private specificities were missed by VDJdb matching, which favored anti-spike CD8 responses.

Unique molecular identifiers were added to individual cDNA molecules. Each CDR3 protein is one row after TCRdb ran MiXCR on the 5' RACE reads. The table has tens of thousands of distinct CDR3 sequences, 5.5% to 7.5% seen once. Trimming shortened V by 4 bases and J by 6 bases, and 12 bases separated the two germline ends. From germline, CDR1 is SGHTA and CDR2 FQGNSA. The CDR3 loop spans 14 amino acids. Comments on this clonotype: The antigen is not known.

The TCR was taken from an adult who was a healthcare worker with PCR-confirmed SARS-CoV-2 infection or an uninfected control (not recorded which). The chain couples TRBV7-2 to TRBJ2-2, with a tentative D call TRBD1 (5 bases). Sequenced: whole blood. The CDR3 DNA reads as TGTGCCAGCAGCTCACAGGTGGTTTCCGGGGAGCTGTTTTTT. Amino acid sequence: CASSSQVVSGELFF.